These 2 T cell receptor beta chains came from one sample sequenced in a study of human T cells and chemical hapten exposure. TCRdb independently ran MiXCR on the RACE reads; one entry per CDR3 protein. The table has around 70,000 distinct CDR3 sequences, about 6% seen once. Time point in this sample: healthy volunteer bleed at 6 weeks. Unseparated into fractions, whole blood served as the source from which total RNA was extracted. The sequenced sample consisted of whole blood. These receptors all come from a female donor in good health. Some clones in this sample may be carry-over from other donors' samples.

In its sample, this clonotype was seen a few times. This rearrangement joins TRBV4-2 to TRBJ1-6; D possibly corresponds to TRBD1 (5 bases). Germline CDR1 and CDR2: LGHNA and YNFKEQ. The CDR3 has 14 residues. With 1 base removed from V and 7 bases from J, the gap between germline ends came to 8 bases. The CDR3 DNA reads as TGTGCCAGCAGCCAAGCAGGGATCAATTCACCCCTCCACTTT. Amino acids: CASSQAGINSPLHF.

This clonotype was seen more than once but under ten times. This chain connects TRBV30 to TRBJ2-1; 9 positions agree with TRBD2. With 7 bases clipped from V and 2 bases from J, the junction kept 12 bases outside the gene matches. CDR1 GTSNPN and CDR2 SVGIG come from the germline V gene (reference sequence). This CDR3 is built from 16 residues. CDR3 DNA sequence: TGTGCCTTGACAATCGGGACTAGCTCCACCTACAATGAGCAGTTCTTC. This gives the protein CALTIGTSSTYNEQFF.